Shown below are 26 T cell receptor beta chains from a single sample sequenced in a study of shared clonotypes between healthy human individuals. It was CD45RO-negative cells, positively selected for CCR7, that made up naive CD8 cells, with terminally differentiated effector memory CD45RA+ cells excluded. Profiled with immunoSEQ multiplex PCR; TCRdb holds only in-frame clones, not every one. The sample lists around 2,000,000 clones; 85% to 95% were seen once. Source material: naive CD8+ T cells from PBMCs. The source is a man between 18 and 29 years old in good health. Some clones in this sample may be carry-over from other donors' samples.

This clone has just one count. The CDR3 region has the DNA TGTGCCAGCAGCGTAGGTAGTGAGGTGGCGGTCTACGAGCAGTACTTC. Its protein is CASSVGSEVAVYEQYF. The V gene is TRBV9, the J gene TRBJ2-7, with D unclear. CDR1 and CDR2 (germline): SGDLS, YYNGEE. Trimming took off 0 bases at V and 3 bases at J, with 16 bases between the two ends. The CDR3 contains 16 residues. The variable domain in full, completed from reference TRBV9 and TRBJ2-7, reads DSGVTQTPKHLITATGQRVTLRCSPRSGDLSVYWYQQSLDQGLQFLIQYYNGEERAKGNILERFSAQQFPDLHSELNLSSLELGDSALYFCASSVGSEVAVYEQYFGPGTRLTVT.

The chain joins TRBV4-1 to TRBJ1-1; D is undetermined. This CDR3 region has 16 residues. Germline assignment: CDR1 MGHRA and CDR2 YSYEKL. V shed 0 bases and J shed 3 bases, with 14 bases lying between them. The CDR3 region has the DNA TGCGCCAGCAGCCAAGATTGGTTGGGGTGGGACACTGAAGCTTTCTTT. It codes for CASSQDWLGWDTEAFF.

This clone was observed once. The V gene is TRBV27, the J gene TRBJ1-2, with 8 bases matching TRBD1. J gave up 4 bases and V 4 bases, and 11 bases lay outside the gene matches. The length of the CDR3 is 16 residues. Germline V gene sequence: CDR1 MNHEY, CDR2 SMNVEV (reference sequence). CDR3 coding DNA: TGTGCCAGCAGTTCGGTCCTCGACAGGGGACTCTATGGCTACACCTTC. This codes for CASSSVLDRGLYGYTF.

This CDR3 is CASSFPRGRESDTQYF. The CDR3 DNA follows: TGTGCCAGCAGCTTCCCCAGGGGGCGGGAGTCAGATACGCAGTATTTT. This sequence joins TRBV7-9 and TRBJ2-3, with D possibly being TRBD1 (8 bases). This CDR3 is built from 16 residues. Deletions cut 3 bases from V and 4 bases from J, with 17 bases between. CDR1 and CDR2 from the germline V gene are SEHNR and FQNEAQ (reference sequence).

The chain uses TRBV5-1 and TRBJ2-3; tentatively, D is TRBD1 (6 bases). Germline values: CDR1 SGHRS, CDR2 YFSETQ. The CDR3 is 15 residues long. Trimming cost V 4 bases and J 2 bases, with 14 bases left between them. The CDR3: CASSHGGRYTDTQYF. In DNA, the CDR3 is TGCGCCAGCAGCCATGGGGGCAGATACACAGATACGCAGTATTTT. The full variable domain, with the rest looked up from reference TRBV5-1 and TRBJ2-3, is KAGVTQTPRYLIKTRGQQVTLSCSPISGHRSVSWYQQTPGQGLQFLFEYFSETQRNKGNFPGRFSGRQFSNSRSEMNVSTLELGDSALYLCASSHGGRYTDTQYFGPGTRLTVL.

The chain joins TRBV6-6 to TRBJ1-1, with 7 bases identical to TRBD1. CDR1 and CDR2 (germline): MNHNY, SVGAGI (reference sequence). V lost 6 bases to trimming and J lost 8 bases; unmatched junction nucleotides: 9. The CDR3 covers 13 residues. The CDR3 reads CASSQTGYMEAFF. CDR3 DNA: TGTGCCAGCAGCCAGACAGGGTATATGGAAGCTTTCTTT.

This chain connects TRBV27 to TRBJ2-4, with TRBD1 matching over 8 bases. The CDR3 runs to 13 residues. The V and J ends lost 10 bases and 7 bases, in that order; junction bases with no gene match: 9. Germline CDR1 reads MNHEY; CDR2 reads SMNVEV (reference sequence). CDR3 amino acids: CATGTGRWNIQYF. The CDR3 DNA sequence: TGTGCCACCGGGACAGGCCGTTGGAACATTCAGTACTTC.

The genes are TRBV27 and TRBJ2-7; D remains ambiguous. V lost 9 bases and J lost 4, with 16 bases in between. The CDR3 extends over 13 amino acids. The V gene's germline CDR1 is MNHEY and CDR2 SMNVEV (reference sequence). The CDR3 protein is CASRNPSGYEQYF. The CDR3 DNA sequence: TGTGCCAGTCGGAATCCTTCGGGTTACGAGCAGTACTTC.

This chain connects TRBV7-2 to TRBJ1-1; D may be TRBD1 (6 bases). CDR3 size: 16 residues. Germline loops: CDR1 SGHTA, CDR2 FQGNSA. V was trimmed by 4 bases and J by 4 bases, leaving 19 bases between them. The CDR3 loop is CASSSRQVRGVTEAFF. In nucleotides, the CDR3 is TGTGCCAGCAGCTCTCGACAGGTTAGGGGGGTCACTGAAGCTTTCTTT.

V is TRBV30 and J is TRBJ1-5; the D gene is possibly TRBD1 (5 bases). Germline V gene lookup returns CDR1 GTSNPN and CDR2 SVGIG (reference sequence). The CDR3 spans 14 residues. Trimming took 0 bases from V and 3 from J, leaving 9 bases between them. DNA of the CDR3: TGTGCCTGGAGTGTAGGGACGGACAATCAGCCCCAGCATTTT. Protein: CAWSVGTDNQPQHF.

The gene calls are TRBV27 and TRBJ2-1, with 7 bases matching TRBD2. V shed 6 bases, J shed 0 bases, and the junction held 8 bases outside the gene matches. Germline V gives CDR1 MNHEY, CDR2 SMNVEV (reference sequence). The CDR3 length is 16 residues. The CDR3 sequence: CASSHKLANSYNEQFF. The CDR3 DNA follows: TGTGCCAGCAGCCACAAACTAGCGAACTCCTACAATGAGCAGTTCTTC.

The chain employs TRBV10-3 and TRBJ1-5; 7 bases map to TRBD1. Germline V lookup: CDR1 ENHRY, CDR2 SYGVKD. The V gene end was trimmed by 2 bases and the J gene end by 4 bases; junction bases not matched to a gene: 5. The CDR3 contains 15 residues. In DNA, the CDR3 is TGTGCCATCAGTGAGCGACAGGGCGAAAATCAGCCCCAGCATTTT. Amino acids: CAISERQGENQPQHF.

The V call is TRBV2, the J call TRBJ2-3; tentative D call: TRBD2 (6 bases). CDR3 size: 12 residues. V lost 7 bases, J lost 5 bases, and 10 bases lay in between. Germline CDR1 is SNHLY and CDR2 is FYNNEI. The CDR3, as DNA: TGTGCCAGCATGGTGGAGGGAGATACGCAGTATTTT. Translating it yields CASMVEGDTQYF.

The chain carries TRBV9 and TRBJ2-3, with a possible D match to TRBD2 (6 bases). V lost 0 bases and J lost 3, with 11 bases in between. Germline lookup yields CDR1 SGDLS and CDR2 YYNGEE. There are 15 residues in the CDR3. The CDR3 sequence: CASSVGGRPTDTQYF. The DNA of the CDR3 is TGTGCCAGCAGCGTAGGAGGGAGGCCAACAGATACGCAGTATTTT.

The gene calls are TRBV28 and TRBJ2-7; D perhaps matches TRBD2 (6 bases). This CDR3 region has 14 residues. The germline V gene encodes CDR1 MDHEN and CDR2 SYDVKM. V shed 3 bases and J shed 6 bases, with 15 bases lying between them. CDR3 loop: CASSFWGVGTEQYF. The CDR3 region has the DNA TGTGCCAGCAGTTTTTGGGGGGTAGGGACCGAGCAGTACTTC.

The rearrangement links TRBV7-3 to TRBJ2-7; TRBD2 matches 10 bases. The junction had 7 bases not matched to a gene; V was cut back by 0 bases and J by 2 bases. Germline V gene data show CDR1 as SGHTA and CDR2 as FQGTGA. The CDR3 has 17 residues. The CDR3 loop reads CASSLTGLAGAPYEQYF. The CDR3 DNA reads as TGTGCCAGCAGCTTAACGGGGCTAGCGGGAGCACCCTACGAGCAGTACTTC.

The CDR3 here is CASSAGTGRFPDTQYF. The DNA of the CDR3 is TGTGCCAGCAGCGCCGGGACAGGGCGGTTTCCAGATACGCAGTATTTT. The chain employs TRBV9 and TRBJ2-3; 9 bases are shared with TRBD1. Unmatched junction bases numbered 9, after V lost 3 bases and J lost 4 bases. The CDR3 covers 16 residues. Germline-derived CDR1 and CDR2 are SGDLS and YYNGEE.

The CDR3 DNA reads TGTGCCAGCAGTTACTCTCGGCTAGCGGTCACAGATACGCAGTATTTT. This encodes CASSYSRLAVTDTQYF. The V gene is TRBV6-5, the J gene TRBJ2-3; TRBD2 matches 7 bases. The germline V gene has CDR1 MNHEY and CDR2 SVGAGI. The junction had 5 bases not matched to a gene; V was cut back by 0 bases and J by 2 bases. The CDR3 loop spans 16 amino acids.

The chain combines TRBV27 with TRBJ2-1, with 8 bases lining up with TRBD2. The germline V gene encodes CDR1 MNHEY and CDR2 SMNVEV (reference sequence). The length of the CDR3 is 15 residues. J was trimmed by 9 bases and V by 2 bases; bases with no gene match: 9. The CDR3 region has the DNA TGTGCCAGCAGTTTACGGGGGGGGTGGTCGTCTGAGCAGTTCTTC. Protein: CASSLRGGWSSEQFF.

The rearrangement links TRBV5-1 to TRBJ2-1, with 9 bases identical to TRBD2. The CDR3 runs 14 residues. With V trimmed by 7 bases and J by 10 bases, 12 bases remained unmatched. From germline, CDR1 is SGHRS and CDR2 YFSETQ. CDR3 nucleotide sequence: TGCGCCAGCGGGGGGCGGGAGGGCCCTCCCGAGCAGTTCTTC. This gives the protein CASGGREGPPEQFF.

CDR3 protein: CASSLEVQGKNEQFF. DNA of the CDR3: TGTGCCAGCAGCTTAGAGGTCCAGGGAAAAAATGAGCAGTTCTTC. The V gene is TRBV11-2, the J gene TRBJ2-1; maybe TRBD1 (5 bases). This CDR3 spans 15 amino acids. Per the germline V gene, CDR1 is SGHAT and CDR2 is FQNNGV. V lost 0 bases and J 7 bases, leaving 13 bases between the germline ends.

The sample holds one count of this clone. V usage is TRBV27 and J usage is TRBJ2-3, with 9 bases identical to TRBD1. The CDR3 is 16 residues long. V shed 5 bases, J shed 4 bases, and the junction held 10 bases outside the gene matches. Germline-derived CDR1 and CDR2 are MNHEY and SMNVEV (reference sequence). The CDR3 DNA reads TGTGCCAGCAGTCCTCTCCGGGACAGGGCGCCAGATACGCAGTATTTT. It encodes CASSPLRDRAPDTQYF.

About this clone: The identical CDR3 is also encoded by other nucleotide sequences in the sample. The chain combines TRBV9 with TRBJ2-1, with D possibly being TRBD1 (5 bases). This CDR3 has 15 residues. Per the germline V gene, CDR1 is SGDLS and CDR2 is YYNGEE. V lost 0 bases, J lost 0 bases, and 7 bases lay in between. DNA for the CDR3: TGTGCCAGCAGCGTAGAAGGGGTCTCCTACAATGAGCAGTTCTTC. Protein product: CASSVEGVSYNEQFF.

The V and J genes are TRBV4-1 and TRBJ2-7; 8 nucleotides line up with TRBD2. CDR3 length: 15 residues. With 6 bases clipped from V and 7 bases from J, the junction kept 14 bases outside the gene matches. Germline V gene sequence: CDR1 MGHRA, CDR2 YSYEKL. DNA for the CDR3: TGCGCCAGCAGACCCCCCCAGCGGGAGAGTGGAGAGCAGTACTTC. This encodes CASRPPQRESGEQYF.

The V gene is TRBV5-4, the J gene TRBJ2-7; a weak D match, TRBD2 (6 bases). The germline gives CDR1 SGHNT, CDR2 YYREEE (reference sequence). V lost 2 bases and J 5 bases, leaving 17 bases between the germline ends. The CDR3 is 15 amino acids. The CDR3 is CASSFGAGMADEQYF. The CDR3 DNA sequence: TGTGCCAGCAGCTTTGGGGCGGGAATGGCAGACGAGCAGTACTTC.

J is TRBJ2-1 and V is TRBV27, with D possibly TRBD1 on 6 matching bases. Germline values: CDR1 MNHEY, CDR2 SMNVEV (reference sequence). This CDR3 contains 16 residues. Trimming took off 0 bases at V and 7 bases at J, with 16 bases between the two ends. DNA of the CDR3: TGTGCCAGCAGTTTATCGAGGGGGAACCCACAGAATGAGCAGTTCTTC. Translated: CASSLSRGNPQNEQFF.